This record concerns one T cell receptor beta chain sequence. What it binds is unknown. This CDR3 comprises 13 residues. V lost 2 bases and J 5 bases, leaving 9 bases between the germline ends. CDR1 is MNHNS, CDR2 SASEGT, per germline. These data come from a study of cytomegalovirus exposure and HLA in healthy donors. General study points: It was reported that the classifier diagnosed cytomegalovirus status with high specificity and sensitivity in both the original and validation cohorts. Associated with cytomegalovirus, according to the listing, were 150 to 200 TCR beta chains. Researchers reported that a few CMV-associated chains were confirmed in vitro as CMV antigen-specific.

Assay: immunoSEQ multiplex PCR; the TCRdb copy retains only in-frame clones and omits some. The sample carries around 200,000 clones, 88% recorded once. Sequencing input: PBMCs. The V gene is TRBV6-1, the J gene TRBJ1-1; D is ambiguous. The clonotype originates from a woman under 30 in good health and CMV-seronegative. CDR3 amino acids: CASSERRVTEAFF. The CDR3 DNA follows: TGTGCCAGCAGTGAACGTCGGGTTACTGAAGCTTTCTTT.